The clone carrying this T cell receptor (beta chain) showed up many times. This record comes from a study of neurological immune-mediated disorders. Every sequencing run drew on 15-18 subjects and yielded over 170 million TCR-beta sequences. TCRdb recomputed calls from the 5' RACE reads with MiXCR, one row per CDR3 protein. This sample yields about 74,000 distinct CDR3 sequences, of which 4% to 6% are seen a single time; 7.4% belongs to the top ten. Germline lookup yields CDR1 DFQATT and CDR2 SNEGSKA (reference sequence). The trim removed 7 bases at V and 0 bases at J, leaving 7 bases unmatched. The CDR3 totals 14 residues.

This TCR derives from a man between 18 and 35 years old with multiple sclerosis. The material sequenced was PBMCs. This sequence joins TRBV20-1 and TRBJ2-3, with 7 positions matching TRBD1. In nucleotides, the CDR3 is TGCAGTGGAGAAGGGACAGTTAGCACAGATACGCAGTATTTT. Translating gives CSGEGTVSTDTQYF.